The table lists the clone carrying this TCR beta chain with a few counts. Germline CDR1 reads MNHGY; CDR2 reads SAAAGT. This CDR3 is 18 amino acids long. V lost 4 bases and J 0 bases, leaving 19 bases between the germline ends. TRAV and TRBV primers primed cDNA for both TCRalpha and TCRbeta. TCRs underwent roughly 19 PCR cycles of amplification with a constant-region primer and V-primer adapter. Each CDR3 protein gets one entry after TCRdb re-called the reads with MiXCR. The table has around 79,000 distinct CDR3 sequences, 18% seen once. Time point in this sample: before trial treatment. The donors' treatment consisted of nivolumab, ipilimumab, aspirin, low-dose cyclophosphamide and low-dose radiotherapy. Eligibility was restricted to patients presenting with advanced solid tumors that lacked tumor-infiltrating lymphocytes. The data were obtained in a study of low-dose radiotherapy and immunotherapy resistance in tumors.

V usage is TRBV6-8 and J usage is TRBJ1-5, with D maybe TRBD1 (5 bases). Sequenced material: PBMCs, taken before treatment. The sequence came from a male donor with prostate cancer. CDR3 amino acids: CASSSRTNVPYSNQPQHF. As DNA, the CDR3 is TGTGCCAGCAGTTCAAGGACAAACGTCCCATATAGCAATCAGCCCCAGCATTTT.